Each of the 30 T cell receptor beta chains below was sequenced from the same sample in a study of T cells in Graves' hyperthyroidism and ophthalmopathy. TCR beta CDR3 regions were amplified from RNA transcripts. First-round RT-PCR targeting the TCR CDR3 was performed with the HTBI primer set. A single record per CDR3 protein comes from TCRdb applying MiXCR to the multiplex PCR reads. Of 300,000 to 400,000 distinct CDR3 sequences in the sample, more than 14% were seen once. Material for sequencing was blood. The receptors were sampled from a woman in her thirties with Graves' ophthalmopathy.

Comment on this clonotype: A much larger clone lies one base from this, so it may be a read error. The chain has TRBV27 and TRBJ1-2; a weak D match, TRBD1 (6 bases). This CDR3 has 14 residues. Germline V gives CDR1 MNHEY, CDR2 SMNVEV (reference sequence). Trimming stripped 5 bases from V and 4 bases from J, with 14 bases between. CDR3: CASSRTEQGYGYTF. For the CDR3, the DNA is TGTGCCAGCAGTCGAACGGAACAGGGCTATGGCTACACCTTC.

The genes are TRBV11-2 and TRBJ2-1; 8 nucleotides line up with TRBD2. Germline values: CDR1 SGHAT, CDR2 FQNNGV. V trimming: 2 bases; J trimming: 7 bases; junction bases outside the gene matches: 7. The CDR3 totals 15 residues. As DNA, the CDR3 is TGTGCCAGCAGCTTAACGGGGGGGGCCCAAAATGAGCAGTTCTTC. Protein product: CASSLTGGAQNEQFF.

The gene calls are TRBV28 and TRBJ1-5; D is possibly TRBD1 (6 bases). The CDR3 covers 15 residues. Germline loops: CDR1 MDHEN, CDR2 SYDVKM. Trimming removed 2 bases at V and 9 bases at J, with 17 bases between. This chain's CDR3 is CASSLTGAPRWPQHF. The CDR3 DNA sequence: TGTGCCAGCAGTTTAACGGGGGCCCCTCGATGGCCCCAGCATTTT.

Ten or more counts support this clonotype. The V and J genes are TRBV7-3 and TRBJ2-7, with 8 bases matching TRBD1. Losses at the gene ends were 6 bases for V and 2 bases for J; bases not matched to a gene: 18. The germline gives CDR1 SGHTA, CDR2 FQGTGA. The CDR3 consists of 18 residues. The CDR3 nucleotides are TGTGCCAGCAGATTGACGTACAGGGGGATGTCGGATGCCTACGAGCAGTACTTC. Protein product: CASRLTYRGMSDAYEQYF.

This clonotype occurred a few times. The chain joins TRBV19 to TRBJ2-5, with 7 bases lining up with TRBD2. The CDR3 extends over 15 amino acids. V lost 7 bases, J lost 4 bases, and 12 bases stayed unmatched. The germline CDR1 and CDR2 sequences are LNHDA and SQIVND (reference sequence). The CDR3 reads CASMGVTSSPETQYF. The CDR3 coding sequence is TGTGCCAGTATGGGAGTGACTAGCTCCCCAGAGACCCAGTACTTC.

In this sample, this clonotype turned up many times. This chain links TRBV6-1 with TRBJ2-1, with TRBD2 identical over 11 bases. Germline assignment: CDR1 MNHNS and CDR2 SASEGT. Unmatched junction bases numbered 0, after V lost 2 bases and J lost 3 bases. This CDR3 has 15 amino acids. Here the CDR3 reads CASSELAGGYNEQFF. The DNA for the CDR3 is TGTGCCAGCAGTGAACTAGCGGGGGGCTACAATGAGCAGTTCTTC.

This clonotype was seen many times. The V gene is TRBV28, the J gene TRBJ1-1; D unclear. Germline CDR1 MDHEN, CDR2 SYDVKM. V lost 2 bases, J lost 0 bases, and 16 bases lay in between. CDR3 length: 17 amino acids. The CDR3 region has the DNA TGTGCCAGCAGTTTACACGTAGGGTCGGGGATGAACACTGAAGCTTTCTTT. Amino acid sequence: CASSLHVGSGMNTEAFF.

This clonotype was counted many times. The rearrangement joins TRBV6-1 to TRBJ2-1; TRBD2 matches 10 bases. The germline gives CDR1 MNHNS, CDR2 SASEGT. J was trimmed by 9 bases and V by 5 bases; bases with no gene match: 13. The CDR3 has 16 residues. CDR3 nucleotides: TGTGCCAGCAGTTTCTTAGCGGGGGGTGGAGGAGGTGAGCAGTTCTTC. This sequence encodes CASSFLAGGGGGEQFF.

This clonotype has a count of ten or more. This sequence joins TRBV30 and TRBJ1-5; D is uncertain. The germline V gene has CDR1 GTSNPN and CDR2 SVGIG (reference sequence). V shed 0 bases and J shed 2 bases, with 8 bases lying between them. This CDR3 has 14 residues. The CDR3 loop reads CAWSVFLGNQPQHF. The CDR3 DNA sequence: TGTGCCTGGAGTGTGTTCCTTGGCAATCAGCCCCAGCATTTT.

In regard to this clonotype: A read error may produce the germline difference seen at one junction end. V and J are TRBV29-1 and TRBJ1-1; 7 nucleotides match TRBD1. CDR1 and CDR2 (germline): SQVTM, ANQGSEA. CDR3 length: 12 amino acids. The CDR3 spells CSDLTGNAEAFF. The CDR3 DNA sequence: TGCAGCGACCTGACAGGGAACGCTGAAGCTTTCTTT.

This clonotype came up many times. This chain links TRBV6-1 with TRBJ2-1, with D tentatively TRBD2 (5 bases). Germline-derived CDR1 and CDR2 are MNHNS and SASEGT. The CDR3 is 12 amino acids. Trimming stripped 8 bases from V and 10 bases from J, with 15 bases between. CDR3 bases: TGTGCCAGCGGACTGGTGGTGGAAGAGCAGTTCTTC. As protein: CASGLVVEEQFF.

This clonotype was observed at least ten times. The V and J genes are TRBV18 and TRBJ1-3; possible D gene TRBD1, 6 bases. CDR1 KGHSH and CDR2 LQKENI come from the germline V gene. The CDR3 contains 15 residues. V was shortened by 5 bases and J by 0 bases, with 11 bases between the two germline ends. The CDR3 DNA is TGTGCCAGCTCATCCCGACAGGCCTCTGGAAACACCATATATTTT. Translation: CASSSRQASGNTIYF.

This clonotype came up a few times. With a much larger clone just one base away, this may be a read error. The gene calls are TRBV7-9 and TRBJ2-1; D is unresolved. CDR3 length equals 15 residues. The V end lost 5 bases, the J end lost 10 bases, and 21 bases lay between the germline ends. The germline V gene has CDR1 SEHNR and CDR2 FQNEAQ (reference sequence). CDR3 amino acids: CASSLGRRALGEQFF. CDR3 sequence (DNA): TGTGCCAGCAGCCTCGGCAGACGAGCCTTGGGGGAGCAGTTCTTC.

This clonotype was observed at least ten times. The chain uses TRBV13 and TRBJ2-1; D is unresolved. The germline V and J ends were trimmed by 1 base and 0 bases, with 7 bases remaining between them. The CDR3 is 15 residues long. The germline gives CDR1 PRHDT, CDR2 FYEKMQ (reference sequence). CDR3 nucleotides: TGTGCCAGCAGCTTAGAGGTACCCTCCTACAATGAGCAGTTCTTC. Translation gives CASSLEVPSYNEQFF.

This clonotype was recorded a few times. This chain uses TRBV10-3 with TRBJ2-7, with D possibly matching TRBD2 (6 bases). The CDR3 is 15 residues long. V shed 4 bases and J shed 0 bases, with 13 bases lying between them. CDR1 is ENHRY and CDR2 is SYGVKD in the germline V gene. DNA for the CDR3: TGTGCCATCAGTGTTGGGACTGGAAGCTCCTACGAGCAGTACTTC. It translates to CAISVGTGSSYEQYF.

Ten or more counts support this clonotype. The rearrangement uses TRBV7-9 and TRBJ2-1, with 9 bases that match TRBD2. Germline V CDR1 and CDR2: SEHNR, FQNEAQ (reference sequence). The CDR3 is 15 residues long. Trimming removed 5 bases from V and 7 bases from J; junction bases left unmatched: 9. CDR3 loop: CASSHSGTSQNEQFF. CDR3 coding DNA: TGTGCCAGCAGCCACTCCGGGACTAGCCAAAATGAGCAGTTCTTC.

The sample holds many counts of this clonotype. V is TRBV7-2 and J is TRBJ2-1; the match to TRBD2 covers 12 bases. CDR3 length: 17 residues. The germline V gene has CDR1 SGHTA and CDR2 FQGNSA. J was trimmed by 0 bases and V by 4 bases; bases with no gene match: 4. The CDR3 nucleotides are TGTGCCAGCAGCTCGACTAGCGGGGGAAGCTCCTACAATGAGCAGTTCTTC. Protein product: CASSSTSGGSSYNEQFF.

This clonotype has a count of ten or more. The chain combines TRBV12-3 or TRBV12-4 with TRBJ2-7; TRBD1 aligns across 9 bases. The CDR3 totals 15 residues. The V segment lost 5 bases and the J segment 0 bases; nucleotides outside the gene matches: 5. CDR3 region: CASSGRDRDSYEQYF. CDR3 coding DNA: TGTGCCAGCAGTGGACGGGACAGGGACTCCTACGAGCAGTACTTC.

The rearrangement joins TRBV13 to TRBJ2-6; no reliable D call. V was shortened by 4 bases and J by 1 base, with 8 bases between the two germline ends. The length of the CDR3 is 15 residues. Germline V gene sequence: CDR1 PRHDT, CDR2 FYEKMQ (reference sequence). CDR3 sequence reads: CASSSLGSGANVLTF. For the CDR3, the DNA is TGTGCCAGCAGCTCACTCGGATCTGGGGCCAACGTCCTGACTTTC.

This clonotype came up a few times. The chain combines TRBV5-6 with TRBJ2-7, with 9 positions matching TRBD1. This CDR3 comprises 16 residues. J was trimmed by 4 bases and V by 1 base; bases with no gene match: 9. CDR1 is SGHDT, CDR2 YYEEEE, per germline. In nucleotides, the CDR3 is TGTGCCAGCAGCTTGAGGGGACAGGGTAGAAGTTACGAGCAGTACTTC. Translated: CASSLRGQGRSYEQYF. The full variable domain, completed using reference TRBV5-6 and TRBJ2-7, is DAGVTQSPTHLIKTRGQQVTLRCSPKSGHDTVSWYQQALGQGPQFIFQYYEEEERQRGNFPDRFSGHQFPNYSSELNVNALLLGDSALYLCASSLRGQGRSYEQYFGPGTRLTVT.

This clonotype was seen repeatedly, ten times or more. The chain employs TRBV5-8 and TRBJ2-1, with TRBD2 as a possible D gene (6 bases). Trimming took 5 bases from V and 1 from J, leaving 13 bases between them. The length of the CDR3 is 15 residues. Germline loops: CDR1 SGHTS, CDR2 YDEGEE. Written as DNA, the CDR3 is TGTGCCAGCAGGACGGGACTCCCTTCCTACAATGAGCAGTTCTTC. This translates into CASRTGLPSYNEQFF.

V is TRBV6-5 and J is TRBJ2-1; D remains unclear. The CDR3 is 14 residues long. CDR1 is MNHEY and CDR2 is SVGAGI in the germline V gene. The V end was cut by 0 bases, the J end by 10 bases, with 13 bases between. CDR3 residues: CASSYSLEVREQFF. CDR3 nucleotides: TGTGCCAGCAGTTACTCCCTAGAGGTCCGGGAGCAGTTCTTC.

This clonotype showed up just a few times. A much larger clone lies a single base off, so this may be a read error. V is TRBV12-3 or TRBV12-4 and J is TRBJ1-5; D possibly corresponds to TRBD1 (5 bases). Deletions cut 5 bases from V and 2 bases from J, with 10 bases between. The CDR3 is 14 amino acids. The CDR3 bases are TGTGCCAGCAGTGGGGCAGGCCGCAATCAGCCCCAGCATTTT. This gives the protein CASSGAGRNQPQHF.

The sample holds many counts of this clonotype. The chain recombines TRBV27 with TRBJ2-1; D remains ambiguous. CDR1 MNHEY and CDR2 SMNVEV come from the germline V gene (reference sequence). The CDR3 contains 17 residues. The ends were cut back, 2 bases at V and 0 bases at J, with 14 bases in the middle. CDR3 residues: CASSLPPPWGSYNEQFF. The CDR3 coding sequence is TGTGCCAGCAGTTTACCTCCCCCCTGGGGCTCCTACAATGAGCAGTTCTTC.

CDR3 protein: CASSPQVLHGRTNEQYF. The CDR3 DNA follows: TGTGCCAGCAGCCCCCAGGTTCTTCATGGCCGCACAAACGAGCAGTACTTC. The V gene is TRBV4-2, the J gene TRBJ2-7; D unresolved. The length of the CDR3 is 17 residues. The V gene lost 4 bases and the J gene lost 5 bases, with 24 bases spanning the gap. Germline V gives CDR1 LGHNA, CDR2 YNFKEQ.

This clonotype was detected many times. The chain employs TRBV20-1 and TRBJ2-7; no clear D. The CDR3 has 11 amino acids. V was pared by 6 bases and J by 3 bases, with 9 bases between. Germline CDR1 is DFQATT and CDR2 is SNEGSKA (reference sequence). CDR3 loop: CSALSGYEQYF. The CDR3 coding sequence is TGCAGTGCCTTGTCGGGCTACGAGCAGTACTTC.

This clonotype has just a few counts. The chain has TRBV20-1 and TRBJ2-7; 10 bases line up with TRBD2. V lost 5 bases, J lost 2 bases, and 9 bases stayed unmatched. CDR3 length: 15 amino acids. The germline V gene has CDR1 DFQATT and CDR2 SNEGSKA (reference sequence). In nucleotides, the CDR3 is TGCAGTGCTCCGTATAAGCGGGGGGGACCCTACGAGCAGTACTTC. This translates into CSAPYKRGGPYEQYF.

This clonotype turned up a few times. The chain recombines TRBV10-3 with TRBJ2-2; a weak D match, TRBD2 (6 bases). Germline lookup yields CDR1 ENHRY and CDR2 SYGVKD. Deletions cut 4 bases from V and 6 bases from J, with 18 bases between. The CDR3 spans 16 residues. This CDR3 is CAISVRHPGESGELFF. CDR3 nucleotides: TGTGCCATCAGTGTGAGGCACCCGGGGGAATCCGGGGAGCTGTTTTTT.

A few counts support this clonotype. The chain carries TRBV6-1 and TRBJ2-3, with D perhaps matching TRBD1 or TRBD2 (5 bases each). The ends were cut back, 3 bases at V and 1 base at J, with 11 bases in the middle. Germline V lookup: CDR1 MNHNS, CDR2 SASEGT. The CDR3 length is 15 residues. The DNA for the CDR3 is TGTGCCAGCAGTGAGGGGGAATCGGGCACAGATACGCAGTATTTT. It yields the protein CASSEGESGTDTQYF.

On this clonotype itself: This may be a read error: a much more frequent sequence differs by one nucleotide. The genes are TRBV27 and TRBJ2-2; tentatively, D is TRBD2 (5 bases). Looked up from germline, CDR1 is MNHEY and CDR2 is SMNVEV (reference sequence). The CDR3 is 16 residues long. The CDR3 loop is CASSLKETKITGEPFF. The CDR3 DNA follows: TGTGCCAGCAGTCTGAAGGAGACTAAGATCACCGGGGAGCCGTTTTTT.